This T cell receptor (beta chain) was recorded in a study of CD8+CD57+ T cells in acquired aplastic anemia. Across the whole study: On average, sorted CD4+ and CD8+ cells gave 3.2 ug of DNA. Whole-study results and caveats: Patients and controls had in common approximately 28 CD8+ CDR3 sequences.

Patients included in sequencing had previously demonstrated CD8+CD57+ cell expansion by flow cytometry. In all patients, the disease was severe acquired aplastic anemia. Blood sampling was performed on the patients, and none of them had received therapy by then. Trimming removed 3 bases from V and 7 bases from J; junction bases left unmatched: 2. The germline gives CDR1 LNHDA, CDR2 SQIVND (reference sequence). CDR3 size: 14 residues. Genomic DNA was employed as the template in profiling TCR beta VDJ and CDR3. One entry per CDR3 protein results from TCRdb running MiXCR on the reads. The table shows about half a million distinct CDR3 sequences, with around 32% occurring only once. This clonotype was recorded at least ten times. No antigen is known for it.

The receptor was isolated from a human donor with aplastic anemia. J is TRBJ1-4 and V is TRBV19; 10 bases line up with TRBD1. Sequenced material: sorted CD4+, CD8+, or CD8+CD57+ T cells (not recorded which) from PBMCs. The CDR3 DNA sequence: TGTGCCAGTAGTATCGACAGGGGGCGTGAAAAACTGTTTTTT. Protein sequence: CASSIDRGREKLFF.